A single sample is the source of the 14 T cell receptor beta chains below, sequenced in a study of blood T cell repertoires in COVID-19. Clones were sequenced by immunoSEQ multiplex PCR, and TCRdb holds only the in-frame ones, with some missing. The sample records nearly 50,000 clones, 70% to 90% being singletons. The sample was peripheral blood. The receptor set was obtained from a woman in her fifties or sixties with acute or convalescent COVID-19.

The rearrangement uses TRBV2 and TRBJ2-7; possibly TRBD1 for D (7 bases). This CDR3 spans 13 amino acids. The germline gives CDR1 SNHLY, CDR2 FYNNEI. Trimming stripped 4 bases from V and 6 bases from J, with 13 bases between. CDR3 residues: CASSVWQGGEQYF. CDR3 in DNA: TGTGCCAGCAGTGTCTGGCAGGGGGGCGAGCAGTACTTC.

The chain carries TRBV15 and TRBJ2-7, with D perhaps TRBD2 (6 bases). V gave up 0 bases and J gave up 2 bases, with 17 bases separating them. The CDR3 is 17 amino acids. Germline V gives CDR1 LNHNV, CDR2 YYDKDF (reference sequence). This CDR3 reads CATSRDWGLIGPYEQYF. The DNA for the CDR3 is TGTGCCACCAGCAGAGATTGGGGACTCATCGGGCCCTACGAGCAGTACTTC.

A few counts support this clone. V usage is TRBV29-1 and J usage is TRBJ2-7, with a weak D call TRBD2 (6 bases). Germline CDR1 is SQVTM and CDR2 is ANQGSEA. This CDR3 is built from 9 residues. The V end lost 6 bases, the J end lost 13 bases, and 13 bases lay between the germline ends. The CDR3 DNA reads TGCAGCGTGGGGGGTATGGGTTACTTC. Translating it yields CSVGGMGYF.

The chain employs TRBV6-5 and TRBJ2-7, with 8 bases matching TRBD1. V shed 9 bases, J shed 2 bases, and the junction held 9 bases outside the gene matches. The CDR3 sequence is 14 residues long. Germline values: CDR1 MNHEY, CDR2 SVGAGI. The chain's CDR3 is CASRDATGAYEQYF. CDR3 nucleotide sequence: TGTGCCAGTAGGGACGCGACAGGGGCCTACGAGCAGTACTTC.

Comments on this clone: Relative to the germline gene, one junction end is altered; a read error may explain this. The CDR3 region is CSASAPGQGVF. DNA of the CDR3: TGCAGTGCTTCCGCCCCGGGACAGGGAGTTTTT. The chain joins TRBV20-1 to TRBJ1-4; 9 nucleotides match TRBD1. There are 11 residues in the CDR3. Germline V gene sequence: CDR1 DFQATT, CDR2 SNEGSKA (reference sequence).

This chain links TRBV28 with TRBJ2-5, with a possible D match to TRBD1 (6 bases). This CDR3 comprises 16 residues. In germline, CDR1 is MDHEN, CDR2 SYDVKM. The germline V and J ends were trimmed by 5 bases and 0 bases, with 16 bases remaining between them. This CDR3 is CASSISDSTYQETQYF. CDR3 coding DNA: TGTGCCAGCAGTATATCGGACAGTACTTACCAAGAGACCCAGTACTTC.

V is TRBV5-4 and J is TRBJ1-1; D is possibly TRBD1 (5 bases). Germline V lookup: CDR1 SGHNT, CDR2 YYREEE (reference sequence). CDR3 length equals 15 residues. Trimming stripped 2 bases from V and 7 bases from J, with 18 bases between. The CDR3 protein is CASSFKKGRVSEAFF. The DNA of the CDR3 is TGTGCCAGCAGCTTTAAAAAAGGCAGGGTCAGTGAAGCTTTCTTT. Filled out from reference TRBV5-4 and TRBJ1-1, the complete variable domain reads ETGVTQSPTHLIKTRGQQVTLRCSSQSGHNTVSWYQQALGQGPQFIFQYYREEENGRGNFPPRFSGLQFPNYSSELNVNALELDDSALYLCASSFKKGRVSEAFFGQGTRLTVV.

The chain carries TRBV15 and TRBJ2-4; 7 nucleotides agree with TRBD2. CDR3 length: 14 residues. V gave up 4 bases and J gave up 8 bases; unmatched junction bases: 8. In germline, CDR1 is LNHNV, CDR2 YYDKDF (reference sequence). The CDR3 loop reads CATSIGGEADIQYF. The CDR3 DNA reads as TGTGCCACCAGCATTGGGGGGGAAGCGGACATTCAGTACTTC.

The rearrangement uses TRBV11-3 and TRBJ1-2; TRBD1 matches at 9 bases. The V and J ends lost 0 bases and 4 bases, in that order; junction bases with no gene match: 9. The CDR3 is 17 amino acids. Germline CDR1 is SGHNT and CDR2 is YENEEA. The CDR3 region has the DNA TGTGCCAGCAGCTTAGATCTTAGGGACAGGGCCTTCTATGGCTACACCTTC. Residues: CASSLDLRDRAFYGYTF.

The gene calls are TRBV5-5 and TRBJ1-5; TRBD1 is a possible D gene (5 bases). V lost 1 base, J lost 3 bases, and 11 bases lay in between. This CDR3 has 15 amino acids. The germline V gene has CDR1 SGHKS and CDR2 YYEKEE (reference sequence). Here the CDR3 reads CASSLSDTPNQPQHF. Here the CDR3 DNA reads TGTGCCAGCAGCTTGTCGGACACCCCCAATCAGCCCCAGCATTTT.

The rearrangement joins TRBV5-1 to TRBJ2-3; 9 nucleotides agree with TRBD2. The CDR3 sequence is 16 residues long. Germline V gene data show CDR1 as SGHRS and CDR2 as YFSETQ. With 4 bases clipped from V and 4 bases from J, the junction kept 10 bases outside the gene matches. CDR3: CASSPDGAGGSDTQYF. The CDR3 nucleotides read TGCGCCAGCAGCCCGGATGGTGCGGGGGGGTCAGATACGCAGTATTTT.

A single count supports this clone. The DNA of the CDR3 is TGTGCCAGCAGCTATGGGACTAGCGGGGAGGCCGGTTCCGGGGAGCTGTTTTTT. Protein: CASSYGTSGEAGSGELFF. V usage is TRBV7-3 and J usage is TRBJ2-2; 13 bases match TRBD2. This CDR3 is 18 amino acids long. V trimming: 4 bases; J trimming: 6 bases; junction bases outside the gene matches: 11. The germline V gene encodes CDR1 SGHTA and CDR2 FQGTGA.

The chain employs TRBV6-5 and TRBJ1-5; tentatively, D is TRBD1 (5 bases). V lost 6 bases and J 0 bases, leaving 12 bases between the germline ends. The CDR3 is 15 amino acids. Germline V gives CDR1 MNHEY, CDR2 SVGAGI. The CDR3 is CASRGAGPSNQPQHF. In nucleotides, the CDR3 is TGTGCCAGCAGAGGGGCAGGGCCTAGCAATCAGCCCCAGCATTTT.

The table lists this clone with a count of one. This chain connects TRBV4-1 to TRBJ1-5; D is unresolved. The CDR3 is made up of 14 amino acids. Looked up from germline, CDR1 is MGHRA and CDR2 is YSYEKL. V was shortened by 1 base and J by 0 bases, with 4 bases between the two germline ends. CDR3 bases: TGCGCCAGCAGCCAAGTGAGTAGCAATCAGCCCCAGCATTTT. It translates to CASSQVSSNQPQHF.